This T cell receptor (beta chain) was sequenced during a study of cytomegalovirus exposure and HLA in healthy donors. The junction had 4 bases not matched to a gene; V was cut back by 2 bases and J by 4 bases. The CDR3 totals 15 residues. Per germline, CDR1 SGDLS and CDR2 YYNGEE. The PCR employed 60 Vbeta primers together with 13 Jbeta primers. Sequencing used immunoSEQ multiplex PCR; TCRdb keeps in-frame clones, though not all of them. The sample shows 210,000 or so clones, 77% of them seen only once. This receptor was identified in a woman in her fifties or sixties in good health and CMV-seropositive. The gene calls are TRBV9 and TRBJ2-1; 9 positions match TRBD2. Sequencing was performed on PBMCs. CDR3 coding DNA: TGTGCCAGCAGCGTCGGAGCGGGGGGTTACAATGAGCAGTTCTTC. Residues: CASSVGAGGYNEQFF.